In this sample, the clone carrying this T cell receptor (beta chain) turned up once. The antigen is unknown. This record belongs to a study of T cell repertoires and HLA-DP antigens. The overall study: Donor ages ranged from 18-to-29 to 60-to-69; two men, one woman.

CDR1 is SGHKS and CDR2 is YYEKEE in the germline V gene (reference sequence). V dropped 3 bases and J dropped 4; count of bases not matched to a gene: 3. The CDR3 consists of 13 residues. General observations from the study: Clones undetected before culture averaged around 36% against one allele and 45% to 60% against the other.

Sequencing used immunoSEQ multiplex PCR; TCRdb keeps in-frame clones, though not all of them. The profile shows roughly 70,000 clones, around 80% of them singletons. Source material: CD4+ T cells from PBMCs. This chain joins TRBV5-5 and TRBJ1-2; 7 nucleotides align to TRBD1. This receptor was identified in a man aged 55 to 70 in good health and CMV-seronegative. Here the CDR3 reads CASSWDSAYGYTF. The CDR3 bases are TGTGCCAGCAGCTGGGACAGCGCCTATGGCTACACCTTC.